A single sample gave rise to the 28 T cell receptor beta chains below, sequenced in a study of cytomegalovirus exposure and HLA in healthy donors. Primers: 60 Vbeta forward and 13 Jbeta reverse. The assay was immunoSEQ multiplex PCR, and TCRdb's table has in-frame clones only and misses some. The sample carries some 120,000 clones, 65% to 90% recorded once. The material sequenced was PBMCs. The receptors derive from a woman between 18 and 29 years old in good health and CMV-seropositive.

The chain employs TRBV18 and TRBJ2-2, with a tentative D call TRBD1 (6 bases). The germline gives CDR1 KGHSH, CDR2 LQKENI. CDR3 length: 15 residues. Trimming removed 3 bases at V and 4 bases at J, with 12 bases between. In DNA form, the CDR3 reads TGTGCCAGCTCACCGCTAACAGGGACCACCGGGGAGCTGTTTTTT. This sequence encodes CASSPLTGTTGELFF. Drawing the rest from reference TRBV18 and TRBJ2-2, the complete variable domain is NAGVMQNPRHLVRRRGQEARLRCSPMKGHSHVYWYRQLPEEGLKFMVYLQKENIIDESGMPKERFSAEFPKEGPSILRIQQVVRGDSAAYFCASSPLTGTTGELFFGEGSRLTVL.

CDR3 bases: TGTGCCAGCAATTGGAGGACCCTAGGGGGCTACACCTTC. This gives the protein CASNWRTLGGYTF. The chain is built from TRBV28 and TRBJ1-2; D remains unclear. V was trimmed by 7 bases and J by 8 bases, leaving 17 bases between them. This CDR3 has 13 amino acids. Germline V gives CDR1 MDHEN, CDR2 SYDVKM.

The rearrangement links TRBV5-1 to TRBJ2-7, with a tentative D call TRBD2 (6 bases). The CDR3 is made up of 12 amino acids. Germline V gene lookup returns CDR1 SGHRS and CDR2 YFSETQ. The V end lost 5 bases, the J end lost 3 bases, and 9 bases lay between the germline ends. The CDR3 region is CASREGDYEQYF. For the CDR3, the DNA is TGCGCCAGCAGGGAGGGTGACTACGAGCAGTACTTC. The entire variable domain, with the rest obtained from reference TRBV5-1 and TRBJ2-7, is as follows: KAGVTQTPRYLIKTRGQQVTLSCSPISGHRSVSWYQQTPGQGLQFLFEYFSETQRNKGNFPGRFSGRQFSNSRSEMNVSTLELGDSALYLCASREGDYEQYFGPGTRLTVT.

This clone was observed a few times. J is TRBJ2-1 and V is TRBV2; 7 nucleotides agree with TRBD1. V lost 11 bases to trimming and J lost 5 bases; unmatched junction nucleotides: 9. This CDR3 has 13 residues. Looked up from germline, CDR1 is SNHLY and CDR2 is FYNNEI. The CDR3 protein is CACRQGANNEQFF. In nucleotides, the CDR3 is TGTGCCTGCCGACAGGGAGCAAACAATGAGCAGTTCTTC. Together with reference TRBV2 and TRBJ2-1, the CDR3 gives the full variable domain: EPEVTQTPSHQVTQMGQEVILRCVPISNHLYFYWYRQILGQKVEFLVSFYNNEISEKSEIFDDQFSVERPDGSNFTLKIRSTKLEDSAMYFCACRQGANNEQFFGPGTRLTVL.

CDR3 DNA sequence: TGCGCCAGCAGCCAATTTTCTAGCGGGGAGGGAGATACGCAGTATTTT. Amino acids: CASSQFSSGEGDTQYF. This rearrangement joins TRBV4-1 to TRBJ2-3; TRBD2 matches 9 bases. CDR1 MGHRA and CDR2 YSYEKL come from the germline V gene. There are 16 residues in the CDR3. V gave up 2 bases and J gave up 5 bases; unmatched junction bases: 8.

The chain uses TRBV6-1 and TRBJ2-1; maybe TRBD1 (6 bases). V lost 6 bases, J lost 0 bases, and 12 bases lay in between. Germline V lookup: CDR1 MNHNS, CDR2 SASEGT. CDR3 length: 15 amino acids. The CDR3 coding sequence is TGTGCCAGCAGACGGGACATGAGCTCCTACAATGAGCAGTTCTTC. Residues: CASRRDMSSYNEQFF.

The chain is built from TRBV6-1 and TRBJ1-6, with a tentative D call TRBD1 (5 bases). CDR3 length: 14 amino acids. CDR1 is MNHNS, CDR2 SASEGT, per germline. Trimming removed 4 bases from V and 2 bases from J, with 6 bases in between. The CDR3 spells CASSAGPYNSPLHF. The CDR3, as DNA: TGTGCCAGCAGTGCAGGGCCCTATAATTCACCCCTCCACTTT.

The V call is TRBV5-4, the J call TRBJ1-3; D is undetermined. V lost 4 bases and J 0 bases, leaving 11 bases between the germline ends. The CDR3 spans 15 residues. Germline V gives CDR1 SGHNT, CDR2 YYREEE (reference sequence). This chain's CDR3 is CASSRAGSSGNTIYF. CDR3 nucleotide sequence: TGTGCCAGCAGCCGGGCGGGGAGCTCTGGAAACACCATATATTTT. Complete variable domain (other parts from reference TRBV5-4 and TRBJ1-3): ETGVTQSPTHLIKTRGQQVTLRCSSQSGHNTVSWYQQALGQGPQFIFQYYREEENGRGNFPPRFSGLQFPNYSSELNVNALELDDSALYLCASSRAGSSGNTIYFGEGSWLTVV.

The rearrangement links TRBV28 to TRBJ1-4; 7 bases align to TRBD1. Germline lookup yields CDR1 MDHEN and CDR2 SYDVKM. This CDR3 is built from 14 residues. Unmatched junction bases numbered 9, after V lost 7 bases and J lost 7 bases. The CDR3 nucleotides read TGTGCCAGCAAGAGCCCGACAGGGCTTGAAAAACTGTTTTTT. Translated: CASKSPTGLEKLFF.

The chain uses TRBV9 and TRBJ1-4, with D possibly being TRBD1 (6 bases). The CDR3 runs 15 residues. The V end was cut by 5 bases, the J end by 0 bases, with 11 bases between. Per germline, CDR1 SGDLS and CDR2 YYNGEE. The CDR3: CASSEGGATNEKLFF. Written as DNA, the CDR3 is TGTGCCAGCAGTGAGGGGGGGGCAACTAATGAAAAACTGTTTTTT.

In its sample, this clone was seen a few times. V is TRBV6-5 and J is TRBJ2-7; 7 bases map to TRBD1. This CDR3 region has 12 residues. J was trimmed by 0 bases and V by 10 bases; bases with no gene match: 3. CDR1 and CDR2 from the germline V gene are MNHEY and SVGAGI. CDR3 sequence (DNA): TGTGCCAACAGGGGCGACTCCTACGAGCAGTACTTC. Its translation is CANRGDSYEQYF.

This chain links TRBV9 with TRBJ2-7; 9 bases fit TRBD1. V shed 7 bases and J 5 bases; nucleotides not matched to a gene: 10. CDR3 length: 14 residues. The V gene's germline CDR1 is SGDLS and CDR2 YYNGEE. CDR3 sequence reads: CASSPRDRDHEQYF. The CDR3 nucleotides read TGTGCCAGCTCCCCCCGGGACAGGGACCACGAGCAGTACTTC.

The count of this clone is one. The chain links TRBV27 to TRBJ2-5; D possibly corresponds to TRBD2 (6 bases). The J call may be faulty, since TRBJ2-7 better matches the DNA end. The CDR3 has 14 amino acids. CDR1 MNHEY and CDR2 SMNVEV come from the germline V gene (reference sequence). The CDR3 spells CAAALGGNPIEQYF. The CDR3 DNA follows: TGTGCCGCCGCCCTCGGGGGTAATCCTATCGAGCAGTACTTC.

The chain is built from TRBV5-4 and TRBJ2-7, with 9 bases identical to TRBD1. Germline V lookup: CDR1 SGHNT, CDR2 YYREEE (reference sequence). The V segment lost 2 bases and the J segment 3 bases; nucleotides outside the gene matches: 6. The CDR3 is 15 amino acids. The CDR3 loop is CASSFGTGLVYEQYF. In DNA, the CDR3 is TGTGCCAGCAGCTTTGGGACAGGGTTAGTCTACGAGCAGTACTTC. Supplemented by reference TRBV5-4 and TRBJ2-7, the full variable domain reads ETGVTQSPTHLIKTRGQQVTLRCSSQSGHNTVSWYQQALGQGPQFIFQYYREEENGRGNFPPRFSGLQFPNYSSELNVNALELDDSALYLCASSFGTGLVYEQYFGPGTRLTVT.

The rearrangement uses TRBV27 and TRBJ2-1; 12 positions match TRBD2. Looked up from germline, CDR1 is MNHEY and CDR2 is SMNVEV (reference sequence). The CDR3 runs 17 residues. The trim removed 6 bases at V and 0 bases at J, leaving 6 bases unmatched. The CDR3 DNA is TGTGCCAGCAGCGACGGACTAGCGGGGAACTCCTACAATGAGCAGTTCTTC. As protein: CASSDGLAGNSYNEQFF.

The chain links TRBV5-4 to TRBJ2-2, with D perhaps TRBD1 (6 bases). The V end was cut by 2 bases, the J end by 4 bases, with 12 bases between. This CDR3 comprises 15 residues. Germline V gene lookup returns CDR1 SGHNT and CDR2 YYREEE (reference sequence). The CDR3 spells CASSFPLGGTGELFF. DNA for the CDR3: TGTGCCAGCAGCTTCCCCTTAGGGGGCACCGGGGAGCTGTTTTTT.

The gene calls are TRBV7-6 and TRBJ2-1, with 8 nucleotides matching TRBD1. Trimming removed 1 base from V and 5 bases from J; junction bases left unmatched: 1. The germline V gene has CDR1 SGHVS and CDR2 FNYEAQ. The CDR3 is 14 residues long. The CDR3 DNA reads TGTGCCAGCAGCTTAGAGACAGGGGACAATGAGCAGTTCTTC. Translated: CASSLETGDNEQFF.

This clone was observed a single time. V gene TRBV4-1 combines with J gene TRBJ2-7; weak D call: TRBD2 (6 bases). V was clipped by 0 bases and J by 4 bases, with 13 bases between them. The CDR3 sequence is 15 residues long. In germline, CDR1 is MGHRA, CDR2 YSYEKL. CDR3 in DNA: TGCGCCAGCAGCCAAGAGCCGGGGAGCGGGTACGAGCAGTACTTC. As protein: CASSQEPGSGYEQYF.

The chain employs TRBV9 and TRBJ2-3; 8 positions agree with TRBD1. The V and J ends lost 5 bases and 4 bases, in that order; junction bases with no gene match: 0. CDR3 size: 12 residues. The V gene's germline CDR1 is SGDLS and CDR2 YYNGEE. In nucleotides, the CDR3 is TGTGCCAGCAGGGGACAGGCAGATACGCAGTATTTT. It specifies CASRGQADTQYF.

This chain connects TRBV5-6 to TRBJ2-7, with D unclear. From germline, CDR1 is SGHDT and CDR2 YYEEEE. V lost 4 bases to trimming and J lost 3 bases, with 14 bases between them. The CDR3 is 14 residues long. The CDR3 here is CASSPVKAFYEQYF. The CDR3 DNA is TGTGCCAGCAGCCCTGTCAAAGCTTTCTACGAGCAGTACTTC.

V usage is TRBV7-3 and J usage is TRBJ2-7, with TRBD1 identical over 12 bases. The V gene end was trimmed by 5 bases and the J gene end by 5 bases; junction bases not matched to a gene: 4. The CDR3 covers 14 residues. CDR1 and CDR2 from the germline V gene are SGHTA and FQGTGA. In nucleotides, the CDR3 is TGTGCCAGCAGCCCCGGGACAGGGGGCAACGAGCAGTACTTC. Its protein product is CASSPGTGGNEQYF.

V is TRBV4-1 and J is TRBJ2-1; TRBD2 might be the D (5 bases). V was clipped by 0 bases and J by 0 bases, with 9 bases between them. Germline CDR1 reads MGHRA; CDR2 reads YSYEKL. The CDR3 runs 16 residues. The CDR3 loop reads CASSQDLTSSYNEQFF. The DNA for the CDR3 is TGCGCCAGCAGCCAAGATCTTACTAGCTCCTACAATGAGCAGTTCTTC.

The V call is TRBV10-3, the J call TRBJ1-2, with D unclear. Germline loops: CDR1 ENHRY, CDR2 SYGVKD. Trimming left V 2 bases short and J 4 bases short, with 17 bases between. This CDR3 is 16 amino acids long. CDR3 sequence: CAISERGNSSPYGYTF. The CDR3 DNA reads as TGTGCCATCAGTGAGCGAGGGAACAGTTCACCCTATGGCTACACCTTC.

V usage is TRBV5-6 and J usage is TRBJ2-3, with D possibly matching TRBD2 (5 bases). CDR1 and CDR2 (germline): SGHDT, YYEEEE. The V gene lost 4 bases and the J gene lost 2 bases, with 11 bases spanning the gap. This CDR3 contains 14 residues. CDR3 loop: CASSPLEHTDTQYF. The CDR3 DNA follows: TGTGCCAGCAGCCCACTAGAACACACAGATACGCAGTATTTT.

J is TRBJ2-1 and V is TRBV7-9; TRBD2 agrees at 10 bases. Germline CDR1 SEHNR, CDR2 FQNEAQ (reference sequence). Trimming removed 3 bases from V and 9 bases from J; junction bases left unmatched: 5. The CDR3 extends over 14 amino acids. The CDR3, as DNA: TGTGCCAGCAGCTTCAGCGGGGGGGTAGTTGAGCAGTTCTTC. It is translated as CASSFSGGVVEQFF.

This chain uses TRBV7-3 with TRBJ2-1, with a possible D match to TRBD2 (6 bases). From germline, CDR1 is SGHTA and CDR2 FQGTGA. The CDR3 has 14 amino acids. V gave up 3 bases and J gave up 3 bases, with 9 bases separating them. The CDR3 spells CASSFAGSYNEQFF. The CDR3 nucleotides read TGTGCCAGCAGCTTCGCGGGGAGCTACAATGAGCAGTTCTTC.

This chain links TRBV6-1 with TRBJ2-2; 7 positions match TRBD2. The ends lost 7 bases at V and 5 bases at J; junction bases unmatched: 4. The germline gives CDR1 MNHNS, CDR2 SASEGT. CDR3 length: 13 amino acids. The CDR3 DNA is TGTGCCAGCATCCCCGGGGGGACCGGGGAGCTGTTTTTT. It is translated as CASIPGGTGELFF.

The chain couples TRBV30 to TRBJ2-5, with 8 bases aligning to TRBD2. The V gene end was trimmed by 0 bases and the J gene end by 5 bases; junction bases not matched to a gene: 5. Looked up from germline, CDR1 is GTSNPN and CDR2 is SVGIG (reference sequence). The CDR3 is 14 residues long. The CDR3 nucleotides read TGTGCCTGGAGTGTCGGGGGGGCCTGGGAGACCCAGTACTTC. Translation: CAWSVGGAWETQYF. The full variable domain, in which reference TRBV30 and TRBJ2-5 provide the parts outside the CDR3, is SQTIHQWPATLVQPVGSPLSLECTVEGTSNPNLYWYRQAAGRGLQLLFYSVGIGQISSEVPQNLSASRPQDRQFILSSKKLLLSDSGFYLCAWSVGGAWETQYFGPGTRLLVL.